The 25 T cell receptor beta chains reported below all come from one sample, sequenced in a study of blood T cells in healthy people across ages. PCR was performed a second time for about 7 to 11 cycles using a sample-barcoded 5' primer and a J-beta primer mix. TCRdb analysed the 5' RACE reads with MiXCR anew, one entry per CDR3 protein. The sample yields around 1,000,000 distinct CDR3 sequences, about 23% seen once. The same specimen was also included in a second study, on T cells of mothers and their children.

The sequencing input was blood. The receptor source for this set is a girl aged 2 to 9 in good health.

V gene TRBV13 combines with J gene TRBJ2-5; D gene unclear. This CDR3 is 13 amino acids long. Per the germline V gene, CDR1 is PRHDT and CDR2 is FYEKMQ (reference sequence). Trimming pared 5 bases from V and 2 bases from J, leaving 9 bases between. The CDR3 nucleotides are TGTGCCAGCAGCCCCGCGCCACAAGAGACCCAGTACTTC. As protein: CASSPAPQETQYF. Looking up the rest from reference TRBV13 and TRBJ2-5 gives the full variable domain: AAGVIQSPRHLIKEKRETATLKCYPIPRHDTVYWYQQGPGQDPQFLISFYEKMQSDKGSIPDRFSAQQFSDYHSELNMSSLELGDSALYFCASSPAPQETQYFGPGTRLLVL.

V gene TRBV10-3 combines with J gene TRBJ2-7; 7 bases are shared with TRBD2. The junction had 6 bases not matched to a gene; V was cut back by 10 bases and J by 0 bases. Germline loops: CDR1 ENHRY, CDR2 SYGVKD. This CDR3 comprises 13 residues. The CDR3 nucleotides read TGTGCCAGCTCCGGGACTAACTCCTACGAGCAGTACTTC. Its protein is CASSGTNSYEQYF.

The J gene is TRBJ2-3, the V gene TRBV12-3 or TRBV12-4, with unresolved D. Trimming removed 10 bases from V and 7 bases from J, with 6 bases in between. CDR3 length equals 9 residues. This CDR3 reads CATCYTQYF. In DNA form, the CDR3 reads TGTGCCACTTGCTATACGCAGTATTTT.

This clonotype was seen many times. V usage is TRBV6-5 and J usage is TRBJ1-5, with 7 bases lining up with TRBD1. Trimming removed 5 bases from V and 0 bases from J; junction bases left unmatched: 4. This CDR3 is 15 amino acids long. Per the germline V gene, CDR1 is MNHEY and CDR2 is SVGAGI. CDR3: CASSAGGYSNQPQHF. The CDR3 bases are TGTGCCAGCAGTGCAGGGGGTTATAGCAATCAGCCCCAGCATTTT.

The rearrangement links TRBV4-2 to TRBJ2-5, with D perhaps TRBD2 (6 bases). The J call may be wrong; the DNA end is better matched by TRBJ2-1. The germline V gene has CDR1 LGHNA and CDR2 YNFKEQ. The CDR3 is 15 residues long. The CDR3 is CASSQEGGDGNEQFF. CDR3 DNA sequence: TGTGCCAGCAGCCAAGAGGGGGGTGATGGCAATGAGCAGTTCTTC.

This rearrangement joins TRBV12-3 or TRBV12-4 to TRBJ2-1; D uncertain. Trimming removed 5 bases from V and 12 bases from J, with 23 bases in between. The CDR3 has 15 amino acids. The CDR3 loop reads CASSHDWYTEDGQFF. CDR3 sequence (DNA): TGTGCCAGCAGTCACGACTGGTACACCGAGGATGGGCAGTTCTTC.

This chain joins TRBV6-5 and TRBJ1-6; 12 bases are a match to TRBD1. Per the germline V gene, CDR1 is MNHEY and CDR2 is SVGAGI. This CDR3 is 15 amino acids long. V lost 9 bases, J lost 11 bases, and 11 bases stayed unmatched. The CDR3 DNA sequence: TGTGCCAGTAGCGACCCGGGACAGGGGGCAACACCCCTCCACTTT. Translation gives CASSDPGQGATPLHF.

This clonotype was seen only a few times. This chain links TRBV10-3 with TRBJ1-4; D unclear. This CDR3 is 13 amino acids long. V was clipped by 4 bases and J by 7 bases, with 10 bases between them. Germline CDR1 ENHRY, CDR2 SYGVKD. The CDR3 coding sequence is TGTGCCATCAGTGTCGGCCTTTTTGAAAAACTGTTTTTT. Its protein is CAISVGLFEKLFF.

This clonotype appeared a few times. The V gene is TRBV4-3, the J gene TRBJ1-4; TRBD1 matches at 8 bases. Germline V gene lookup returns CDR1 LGHNA and CDR2 YSLEER. V shed 0 bases and J 5 bases; nucleotides not matched to a gene: 5. The CDR3 loop spans 16 amino acids. CDR3 protein: CASSQDRTGINEKLFF. In DNA form, the CDR3 reads TGCGCCAGCAGCCAAGATAGGACAGGGATCAATGAAAAACTGTTTTTT.

This chain links TRBV5-6 with TRBJ2-2, with D perhaps TRBD2 (6 bases). Germline loops: CDR1 SGHDT, CDR2 YYEEEE. This CDR3 is built from 13 residues. The germline V and J ends were trimmed by 2 bases and 7 bases, with 9 bases remaining between them. The CDR3 sequence: CASSFRGFGELFF. CDR3 sequence (DNA): TGTGCCAGCAGCTTCCGGGGGTTCGGGGAGCTGTTTTTT.

This chain connects TRBV12-3 or TRBV12-4 to TRBJ2-5; D call uncertain. This CDR3 is built from 13 residues. V dropped 3 bases and J dropped 3 bases, with 8 bases sitting between them. The CDR3 nucleotides are TGTGCCAGCAGTTTTGGCAGTAAAGAGACCCAGTACTTC. It codes for CASSFGSKETQYF.

The CDR3 is CASSYSSIPGGANVLTF. The CDR3 DNA reads TGTGCCAGCAGTTACTCGAGCATCCCAGGGGGGGCCAACGTCCTGACTTTC. The rearrangement joins TRBV6-2 or TRBV6-3 to TRBJ2-6, with D possibly being TRBD1 (5 bases). The CDR3 loop spans 17 amino acids. Germline V gene sequence: CDR1 MNHEY, CDR2 SVGEGT. Trimming pared 0 bases from V and 4 bases from J, leaving 13 bases between.

DNA of the CDR3: TGTGCCACCAGCAGGGATCCCGGGACCCACCGTTCCCAGTTCTTC. Residues: CATSRDPGTHRSQFF. The chain employs TRBV15 and TRBJ2-1; TRBD1 or TRBD2 may be the D gene (5 bases each). Germline V CDR1 and CDR2: LNHNV, YYDKDF (reference sequence). The V gene lost 3 bases and the J gene lost 13 bases, with 22 bases spanning the gap. The CDR3 is 15 residues long.

This clonotype has a single count. The V and J genes are TRBV2 and TRBJ1-5; a possible D gene is TRBD1 (5 bases). Germline loops: CDR1 SNHLY, CDR2 FYNNEI. Trimming pared 3 bases from V and 7 bases from J, leaving 13 bases between. The CDR3 is 14 amino acids. In DNA form, the CDR3 reads TGTGCCAGCAGTGATCCCGGGGCGGAACAGCCCCAGCATTTT. The encoded protein is CASSDPGAEQPQHF.

The chain links TRBV12-3 or TRBV12-4 to TRBJ1-2; D possibly corresponds to TRBD1 (5 bases). The CDR3 sequence is 13 residues long. The germline V and J ends were trimmed by 9 bases and 4 bases, with 15 bases remaining between them. CDR3 sequence (DNA): TGTGCCAGTGACACGGGGGACGGCTATGGCTACACCTTC. As protein: CASDTGDGYGYTF.

This clonotype has more than one count but fewer than ten. At one boundary the junction diverges from the germline segment, which might be a read error. The chain joins TRBV20-1 to TRBJ2-3, with 15 bases lining up with TRBD2. The CDR3 consists of 18 residues. Germline V CDR1 and CDR2: DFQATT, SNEGSKA (reference sequence). CDR3 loop: CSARGLAGGPINTDTQYF. CDR3 DNA: TGCAGTGCAAGAGGACTAGCGGGAGGGCCTATCAACACAGATACGCAGTATTTT.

The chain is built from TRBV5-1 and TRBJ2-5, with TRBD1 matching over 8 bases. With the DNA end fitting TRBJ2-1 better, the J assignment may be wrong. The CDR3 extends over 14 amino acids. Germline V gives CDR1 SGHRS, CDR2 YFSETQ. CDR3 sequence (DNA): TGCGCCAGCAGCTTGGTCAGGGGGCCCAATGAGCAGTTCTTC. Translation gives CASSLVRGPNEQFF.

The chain has TRBV12-3 or TRBV12-4 and TRBJ1-5; D is unresolved. Trimming removed 3 bases at V and 5 bases at J, with 11 bases between. There are 14 residues in the CDR3. The CDR3 is CASSFKSGDQPQHF. The CDR3 nucleotides read TGTGCCAGCAGTTTTAAGTCCGGGGATCAGCCCCAGCATTTT.

The CDR3 DNA is TGCGCCAGCAGCTTGGCCATACGACACAGGCTCCTCTACAATGAGCAGTTCTTC. This codes for CASSLAIRHRLLYNEQFF. The chain employs TRBV5-1 and TRBJ2-1; TRBD1 might be the D (5 bases). CDR3 length equals 18 residues. V gave up 0 bases and J gave up 3 bases, with 19 bases separating them. Germline CDR1 is SGHRS and CDR2 is YFSETQ.

In this sample, this clonotype turned up a few times. The V call is TRBV10-3, the J call TRBJ2-1, with 11 bases that match TRBD2. Germline V gene data show CDR1 as ENHRY and CDR2 as SYGVKD. This CDR3 has 14 amino acids. J lost 9 bases, V lost 9 bases, and 10 bases had no gene match. The DNA for the CDR3 is TGTGCCATACAACTAGCGGGAGATTCCGGTGAGCAGTTCTTC. It codes for CAIQLAGDSGEQFF.

This clonotype showed up just a few times. A read error may account for a junction end that differs from germline. In nucleotides, the CDR3 is TGCAGCGCAGGGTTTGCAGGGGAGCCTCAGCATTTT. Translation: CSAGFAGEPQHF. V usage is TRBV29-1 and J usage is TRBJ1-5; perhaps TRBD1 as D (6 bases). The CDR3 loop spans 12 amino acids. The germline gives CDR1 SQVTM, CDR2 ANQGSEA.

This clonotype was counted a few times. The V gene is TRBV10-3, the J gene TRBJ1-6; D call uncertain. The CDR3 consists of 16 residues. In germline, CDR1 is ENHRY, CDR2 SYGVKD. V was pared by 3 bases and J by 7 bases, with 16 bases between. The CDR3 is CAISDLPGPSNSPLHF. CDR3 bases: TGTGCCATCAGTGACCTGCCCGGCCCGTCCAATTCACCCCTCCACTTT.

About this clonotype: One end of the junction fails to match germline, which may point to a read error. This CDR3 is CAGSKTGQGNEKLFF. CDR3 nucleotides: TGTGCCGGCAGTAAAACCGGCCAGGGTAACGAAAAACTGTTTTTT. The V call is TRBV25-1, the J call TRBJ1-4, with D possibly being TRBD1 (5 bases). The V gene's germline CDR1 is MGHDK and CDR2 SYGVNS. The CDR3 spans 15 residues.

This clonotype came up a few times. The chain carries TRBV29-1 and TRBJ2-3; TRBD2 agrees at 7 bases. The germline V gene encodes CDR1 SQVTM and CDR2 ANQGSEA. Trimming at V came to 7 bases and at J to 6 bases, leaving 13 bases not matched to a gene. The CDR3 length is 14 residues. In nucleotides, the CDR3 is TGCAGCGCTCGATTGAGCGGGATCCCCGATACGCAGTATTTT. It specifies CSARLSGIPDTQYF.

V is TRBV20-1 and J is TRBJ2-3, with D unclear. The CDR3 is 15 amino acids. V lost 0 bases and J lost 0, with 10 bases in between. Germline values: CDR1 DFQATT, CDR2 SNEGSKA (reference sequence). The CDR3 loop reads CSARESRASTDTQYF. For the CDR3, the DNA is TGCAGTGCTAGAGAATCAAGAGCTAGCACAGATACGCAGTATTTT.